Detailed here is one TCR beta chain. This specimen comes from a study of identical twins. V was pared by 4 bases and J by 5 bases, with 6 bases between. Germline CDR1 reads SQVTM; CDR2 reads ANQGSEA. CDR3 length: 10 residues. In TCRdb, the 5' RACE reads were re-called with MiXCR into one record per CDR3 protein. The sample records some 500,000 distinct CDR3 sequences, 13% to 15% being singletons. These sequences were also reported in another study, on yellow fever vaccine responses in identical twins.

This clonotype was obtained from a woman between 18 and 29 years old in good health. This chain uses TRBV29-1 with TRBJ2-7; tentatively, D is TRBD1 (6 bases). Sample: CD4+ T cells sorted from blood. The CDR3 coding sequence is TGCAGCGTTGGGACAGACGAGCAGTACTTC. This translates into CSVGTDEQYF.